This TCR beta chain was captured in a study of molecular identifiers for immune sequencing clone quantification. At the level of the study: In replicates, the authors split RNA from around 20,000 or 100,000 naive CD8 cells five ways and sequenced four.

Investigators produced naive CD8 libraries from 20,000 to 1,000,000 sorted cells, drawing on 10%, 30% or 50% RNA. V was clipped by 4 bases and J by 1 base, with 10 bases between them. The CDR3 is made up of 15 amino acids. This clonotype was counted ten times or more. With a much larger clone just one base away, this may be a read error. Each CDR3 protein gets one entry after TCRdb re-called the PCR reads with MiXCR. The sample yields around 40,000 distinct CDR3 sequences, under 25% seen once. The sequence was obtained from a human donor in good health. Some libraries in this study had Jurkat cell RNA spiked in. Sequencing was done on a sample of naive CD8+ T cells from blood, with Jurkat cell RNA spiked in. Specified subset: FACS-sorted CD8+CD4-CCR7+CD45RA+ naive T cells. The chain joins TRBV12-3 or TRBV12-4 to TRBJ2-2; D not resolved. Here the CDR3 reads CASSSFQVNTGELFF. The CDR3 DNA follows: TGTGCCAGCAGTTCATTTCAGGTGAACACCGGGGAGCTGTTTTTT.